Listed here is a single T cell receptor beta chain. The data originate from a study of beta chain features in type 1 diabetes. In germline, CDR1 is KGHSH, CDR2 LQKENI. The V gene end was trimmed by 3 bases and the J gene end by 6 bases; junction bases not matched to a gene: 11. The CDR3 length is 18 residues. Reverse transcribing all isolated RNA meant expressed TCRB transcripts were sequenced. Sequencing was performed with immunoSEQ multiplex PCR; in TCRdb, only in-frame clones are kept and a portion is missing. The data hold tens of thousands of clones, with roughly 31% observed a single time. What was sequenced was stem cell memory CD4+ T cells from blood. This clonotype originated in a woman aged 18 to 35 in good health. The chain joins TRBV18 to TRBJ2-2; 12 nucleotides agree with TRBD2. CDR3 nucleotides: TGTGCCAGCTCACCCCAAAATCGACTAGCGGGAGCGGCCGGGGAGCTGTTTTTT. Protein product: CASSPQNRLAGAAGELFF.